The present TCR beta chain was sequenced within a study of T-cell reconstitution after alpha-beta-depleted transplantation in children. This sample's TCRbeta library carried unique molecular identifier barcodes. TCRdb recomputed calls from the PCR reads with MiXCR, one row per CDR3 protein. The data hold about 610,000 distinct CDR3 sequences, with over 9.5% observed a single time. The starting material was PBMCs from the stem cell graft donor, obtained from the stem cell graft. The clonotype comes from a human donor who donated a stem cell graft to a child with acute myeloid leukemia.

CDR3 residues: CASSLRGPSGSSEQYF. CDR3 DNA: TGTGCCAGCAGCTTGAGGGGGCCTAGCGGGAGTTCCGAGCAGTACTTC. The rearrangement links TRBV5-6 to TRBJ2-7, with TRBD2 matching over 10 bases. CDR3 length: 16 residues. CDR1 and CDR2 (germline): SGHDT, YYEEEE. J gave up 6 bases and V 1 base, and 10 bases lay outside the gene matches.